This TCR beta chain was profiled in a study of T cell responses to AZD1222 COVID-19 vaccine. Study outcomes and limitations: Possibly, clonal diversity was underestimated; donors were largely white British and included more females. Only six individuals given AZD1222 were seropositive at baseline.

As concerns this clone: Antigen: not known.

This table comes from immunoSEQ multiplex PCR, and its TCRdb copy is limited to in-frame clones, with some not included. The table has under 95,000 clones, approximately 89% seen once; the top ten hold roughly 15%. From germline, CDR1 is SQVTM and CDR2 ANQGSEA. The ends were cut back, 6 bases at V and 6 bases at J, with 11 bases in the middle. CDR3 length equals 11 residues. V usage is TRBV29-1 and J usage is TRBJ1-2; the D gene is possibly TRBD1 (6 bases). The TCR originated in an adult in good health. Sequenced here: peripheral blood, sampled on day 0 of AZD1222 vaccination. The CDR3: CSVRGLDGYTF. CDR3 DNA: TGCAGCGTGCGGGGGCTAGATGGCTACACCTTC.